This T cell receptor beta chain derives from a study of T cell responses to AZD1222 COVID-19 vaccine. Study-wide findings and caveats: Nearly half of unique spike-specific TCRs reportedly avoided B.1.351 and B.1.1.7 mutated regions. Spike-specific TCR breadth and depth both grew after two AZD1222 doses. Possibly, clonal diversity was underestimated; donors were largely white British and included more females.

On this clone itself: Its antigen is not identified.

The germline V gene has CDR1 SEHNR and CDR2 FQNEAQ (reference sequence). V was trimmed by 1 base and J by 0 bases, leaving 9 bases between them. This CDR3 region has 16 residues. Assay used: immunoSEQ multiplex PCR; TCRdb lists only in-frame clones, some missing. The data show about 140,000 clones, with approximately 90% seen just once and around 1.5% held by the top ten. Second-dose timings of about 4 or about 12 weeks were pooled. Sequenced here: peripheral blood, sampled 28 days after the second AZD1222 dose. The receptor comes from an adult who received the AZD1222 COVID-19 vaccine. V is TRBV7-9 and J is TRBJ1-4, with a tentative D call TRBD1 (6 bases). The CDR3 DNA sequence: TGTGCCAGCAGCTTAGGCGACAGGCCAACTAATGAAAAACTGTTTTTT. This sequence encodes CASSLGDRPTNEKLFF.